This entry features one T cell receptor (beta chain) sequence. Antigen specificity is unknown. The data are from a study of T-cell reconstitution after alpha-beta-depleted transplantation in children. The CDR3 runs 17 residues. Germline V gives CDR1 MGHDK, CDR2 SYGVNS. The V segment lost 4 bases and the J segment 6 bases; nucleotides outside the gene matches: 13. Molecular barcoding with unique molecular identifiers was used for the TCRbeta library. MiXCR, applied by TCRdb to the PCR reads, yields one record per CDR3 protein. The repertoire consists of 610,000 or so distinct CDR3 sequences, with approximately 30% occurring once and the leading ten covering around a third. Broader study findings: Some patients showed high day-60 TCRbeta diversity, which derived from surviving recipient T cells and thymic progenitors. Reported findings indicate that, about two months after transplant, alpha-beta T cells came from several hundred expanded clones, which were derived from non-depleted graft cells. Fresh T-cell production supplied most of the T-cell counts and diversity seen one year after transplant.

The sequencing here drew on PBMCs, taken before TCRalphabeta/CD19-depleted stem cell transplant. This receptor was obtained from a boy under two years old with Wiskott-Aldrich syndrome, due to receive a stem cell transplant. The chain links TRBV25-1 to TRBJ2-5; the match to TRBD2 covers 11 bases. The chain's CDR3 is CASSVGGSTSGSKTQYF. CDR3 sequence (DNA): TGTGCCAGCAGTGTCGGGGGTAGTACTAGCGGGAGCAAGACCCAGTACTTC.